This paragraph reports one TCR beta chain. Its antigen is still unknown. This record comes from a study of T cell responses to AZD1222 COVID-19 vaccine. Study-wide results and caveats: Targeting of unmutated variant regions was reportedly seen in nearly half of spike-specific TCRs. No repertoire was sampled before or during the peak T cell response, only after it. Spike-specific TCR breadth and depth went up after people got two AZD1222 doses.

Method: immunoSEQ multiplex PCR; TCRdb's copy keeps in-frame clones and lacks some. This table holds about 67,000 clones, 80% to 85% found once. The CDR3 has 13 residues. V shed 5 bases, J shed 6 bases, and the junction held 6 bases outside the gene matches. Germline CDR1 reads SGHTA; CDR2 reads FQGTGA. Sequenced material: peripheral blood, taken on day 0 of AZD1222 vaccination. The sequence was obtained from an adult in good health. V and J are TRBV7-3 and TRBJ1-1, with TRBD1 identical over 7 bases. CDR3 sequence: CASSPRGVAEAFF. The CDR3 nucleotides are TGTGCCAGCAGCCCCAGGGGGGTCGCTGAAGCTTTCTTT.